This TCR beta chain was found in a study of shared clonotypes between healthy human individuals. In the original processing: ImmunoSEQ gave junction-only sequences without quality scores, so filtering differed. The protocol was immunoSEQ multiplex PCR, while the TCRdb copy is restricted to in-frame clones and leaves out a portion. From that table come the V and J calls and clone size; the DNA was used to work out D and trimming. This sample carries over a million clones, roughly 97% of them seen once, and the ten largest clones take approximately 1.1%. The CDR3 is 14 amino acids. Trimming cost V 3 bases and J 0 bases, with 6 bases left between them. The germline V gene encodes CDR1 SGHTA and CDR2 FQGNSA.

Sample: naive CD4+ T cells sorted from blood. Subset here: CD45RA+ positively selected. The chain links TRBV7-2 to TRBJ1-5, with D possibly being TRBD1 (5 bases). The TCR comes from a young man in good health. The CDR3 here is CASSFQGSNQPQHF. In DNA form, the CDR3 reads TGTGCCAGCAGCTTCCAGGGTAGCAATCAGCCCCAGCATTTT.